The source of this T cell receptor (beta chain) is a study of CD8 T cells in Susac syndrome. Between the trimmed V and J ends, which lost 2 bases and 6 bases, there was a span of 12 bases. CDR1 SGDLS and CDR2 YYNGEE come from the germline V gene. The CDR3 extends over 14 amino acids. Random hexamers primed reverse transcription of about 0.45 to 1 ug RNA. Using its own MiXCR run on the immunoSEQ multiplex PCR reads, TCRdb lists one record per CDR3 protein. The sample carries 150,000 to 200,000 distinct CDR3 sequences, approximately 96% recorded once. The clonotype originates from a human donor in good health. Specimen: CD4+ T cells from PBMCs. V is TRBV9 and J is TRBJ2-1; no definite D call. CDR3 residues: CASSVESVRNEQFF. CDR3 nucleotide sequence: TGTGCCAGCAGCGTGGAAAGTGTCCGCAATGAGCAGTTCTTC.